This TCR beta chain was retrieved from a study of blood T cell repertoires in COVID-19. At the level of the study: COVID-19 samples collected from the United States, Italy and Spain covered acute and convalescent phases. PBMCs, B-cell-depleted T cells, or T cells were the source of the cDNA or gDNA that made up the material.

This clone was seen once. Authors' analysis steps: It was from reference gene primer amplification that nucleated cell counts were estimated. Measured with immunoSEQ multiplex PCR; TCRdb has only the in-frame clones, and not every one. V, J and clone size are those of that table, while D and trimming were read from the DNA. The repertoire holds some 230,000 clones, with approximately 80% as singletons. The germline V gene has CDR1 KGHSH and CDR2 LQKENI. The V segment lost 4 bases and the J segment 7 bases; nucleotides outside the gene matches: 5. The CDR3 is 15 residues long. The sequencing input was peripheral blood. The receptor's source is a woman aged 50 to 60 with acute or convalescent COVID-19. V is TRBV18 and J is TRBJ1-6; 9 nucleotides agree with TRBD1. As DNA, the CDR3 is TGTGCCAGCTCACTAGACAGGGGGAGCAATTCACCCCTCCACTTT. This sequence encodes CASSLDRGSNSPLHF.